The 7 T cell receptor beta chains below all came from one sample that was sequenced in a study of cytomegalovirus exposure and HLA in healthy donors. The PCR used 60 Vbeta and 13 Jbeta primers. Sequencing used immunoSEQ multiplex PCR; TCRdb keeps in-frame clones, though not all of them. The sample yields under 250,000 clones, 82% seen once. Specimen: PBMCs. The receptors shown here come from a man between 40 and 49 years old in good health and CMV-seropositive.

The sample holds one count of this clone. V is TRBV11-2 and J is TRBJ2-1, with TRBD2 as a possible D gene (6 bases). The germline gives CDR1 SGHAT, CDR2 FQNNGV. CDR3 length equals 13 residues. V gave up 5 bases and J gave up 8 bases, with 13 bases separating them. CDR3: CASSGLRGDEQFF. DNA for the CDR3: TGTGCCAGCAGCGGACTAAGAGGGGATGAGCAGTTCTTC.

This rearrangement joins TRBV27 to TRBJ1-5; the D gene is possibly TRBD1 (6 bases). Trimming cost V 3 bases and J 3 bases, with 12 bases left between them. The CDR3 consists of 15 residues. The V gene's germline CDR1 is MNHEY and CDR2 SMNVEV (reference sequence). The CDR3 loop reads CASSFGGGNNQPQHF. In DNA form, the CDR3 reads TGTGCCAGCAGTTTTGGGGGCGGCAACAATCAGCCCCAGCATTTT.

V is TRBV5-1 and J is TRBJ2-3; 10 nucleotides align to TRBD2. V shed 7 bases, J shed 4 bases, and the junction held 6 bases outside the gene matches. The CDR3 covers 14 residues. Germline CDR1 SGHRS, CDR2 YFSETQ. The CDR3 nucleotides read TGCGCCAGCGGCAGCGGGAGGGCCCCAGATACGCAGTATTTT. Protein: CASGSGRAPDTQYF.

CDR3 amino acids: CASSEGSVYGYTF. CDR3 nucleotide sequence: TGTGCCAGCAGTGAAGGGTCGGTCTATGGCTACACCTTC. This chain connects TRBV6-1 to TRBJ1-2; D remains ambiguous. The CDR3 is 13 residues long. Germline CDR1 MNHNS, CDR2 SASEGT. Between the trimmed V and J ends, which lost 1 base and 4 bases, there was a span of 7 bases.

The V call is TRBV6-5, the J call TRBJ2-7, with 8 bases matching TRBD1. The CDR3 length is 13 residues. V shed 2 bases, J shed 3 bases, and the junction held 0 bases outside the gene matches. CDR1 and CDR2 from the germline V gene are MNHEY and SVGAGI. The CDR3 loop is CASSYDRGYEQYV. The CDR3 DNA is TGTGCCAGCAGTTACGACAGGGGCTACGAGCAGTACGTC.

The V call is TRBV5-4, the J call TRBJ1-1; weak D call: TRBD1 (6 bases). Germline V gene lookup returns CDR1 SGHNT and CDR2 YYREEE (reference sequence). This CDR3 is built from 12 residues. V shed 4 bases and J shed 6 bases, with 10 bases lying between them. The chain's CDR3 is CASSLDSPEAFF. CDR3 coding DNA: TGTGCCAGCAGCCTGGACAGCCCTGAAGCTTTCTTT.

The V and J genes are TRBV21-1 and TRBJ2-7; TRBD2 reflects the table's D call only, with no check against the DNA. TRBV21-1 is an annotated pseudogene. This CDR3 comprises 14 residues. The CDR3 spells CASRREGRSGEQYV. The CDR3 bases are TGTGCCAGCAGACGGGAGGGACGTTCAGGCGAGCAGTACGTC.